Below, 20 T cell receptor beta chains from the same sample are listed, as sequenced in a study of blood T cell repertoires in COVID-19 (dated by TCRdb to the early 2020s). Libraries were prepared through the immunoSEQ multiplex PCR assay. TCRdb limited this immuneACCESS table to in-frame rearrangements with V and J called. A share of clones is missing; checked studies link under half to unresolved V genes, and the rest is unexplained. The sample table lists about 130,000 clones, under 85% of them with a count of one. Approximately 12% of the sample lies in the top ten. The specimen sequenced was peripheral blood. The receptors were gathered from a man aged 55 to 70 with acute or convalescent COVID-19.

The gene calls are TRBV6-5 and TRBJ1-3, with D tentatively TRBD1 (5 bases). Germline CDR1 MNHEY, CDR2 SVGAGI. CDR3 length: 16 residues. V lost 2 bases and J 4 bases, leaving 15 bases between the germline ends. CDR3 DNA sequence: TGTGCCAGCAGTTACACATATAGGACATCAGGAAACACCATATATTTT. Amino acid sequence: CASSYTYRTSGNTIYF.

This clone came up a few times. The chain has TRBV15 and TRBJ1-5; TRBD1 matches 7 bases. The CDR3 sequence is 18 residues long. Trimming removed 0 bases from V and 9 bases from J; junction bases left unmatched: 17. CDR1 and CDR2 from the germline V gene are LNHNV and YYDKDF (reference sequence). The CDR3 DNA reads TGTGCCACCAGCAGAGACACAAATACAGGGGATGGGGTACGGCCCCAGCATTTT. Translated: CATSRDTNTGDGVRPQHF.

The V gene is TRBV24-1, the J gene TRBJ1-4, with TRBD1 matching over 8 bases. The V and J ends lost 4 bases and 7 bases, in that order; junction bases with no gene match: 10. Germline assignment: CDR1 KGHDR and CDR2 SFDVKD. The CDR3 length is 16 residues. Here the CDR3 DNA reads TGTGCCACCAGTGACCCTGGAGCCAGGGGGCTTGAAAAACTGTTTTTT. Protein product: CATSDPGARGLEKLFF.

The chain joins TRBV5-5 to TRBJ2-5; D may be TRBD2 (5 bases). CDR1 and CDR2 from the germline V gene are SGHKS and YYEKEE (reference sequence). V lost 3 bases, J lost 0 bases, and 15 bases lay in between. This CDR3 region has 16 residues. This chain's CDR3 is CASSSRGSANQETQYF. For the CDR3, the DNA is TGTGCCAGCAGCTCCCGAGGTAGCGCCAACCAAGAGACCCAGTACTTC.

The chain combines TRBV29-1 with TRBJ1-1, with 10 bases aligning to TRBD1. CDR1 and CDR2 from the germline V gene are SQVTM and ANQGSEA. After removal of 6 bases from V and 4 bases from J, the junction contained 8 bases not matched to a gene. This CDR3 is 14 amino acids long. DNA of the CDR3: TGCAGCGTAGCCGACAGGGGGCTCGGCACTGAAGCTTTCTTT. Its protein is CSVADRGLGTEAFF.

CDR3 nucleotide sequence: TGTGCCAGCAGTTTATGGGGCGGGGGCTCCACTGAAGCTTTCTTT. This sequence encodes CASSLWGGGSTEAFF. This sequence joins TRBV27 and TRBJ1-1; tentative D call: TRBD1 (6 bases). Trimming stripped 1 base from V and 4 bases from J, with 13 bases between. CDR1 is MNHEY and CDR2 is SMNVEV in the germline V gene (reference sequence). The CDR3 has 15 amino acids.

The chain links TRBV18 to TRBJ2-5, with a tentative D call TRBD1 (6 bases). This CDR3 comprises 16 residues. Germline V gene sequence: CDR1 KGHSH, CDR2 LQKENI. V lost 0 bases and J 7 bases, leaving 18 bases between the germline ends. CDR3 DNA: TGTGCCAGCTCACCACCCGGCCGGCGACAGGAAGGGACCCAGTACTTC. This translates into CASSPPGRRQEGTQYF.

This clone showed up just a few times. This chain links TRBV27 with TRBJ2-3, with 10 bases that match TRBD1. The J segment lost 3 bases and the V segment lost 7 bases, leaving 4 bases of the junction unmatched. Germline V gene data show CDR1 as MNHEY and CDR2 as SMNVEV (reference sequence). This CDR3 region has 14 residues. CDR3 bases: TGTGCCAGCACGGACAGGGGGGTAACAGATACGCAGTATTTT. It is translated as CASTDRGVTDTQYF.

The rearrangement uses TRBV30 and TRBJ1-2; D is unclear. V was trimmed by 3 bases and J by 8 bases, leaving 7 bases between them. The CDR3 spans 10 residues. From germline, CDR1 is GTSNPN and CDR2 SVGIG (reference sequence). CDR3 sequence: CAWRRAGYTF. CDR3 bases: TGTGCCTGGAGGAGAGCAGGCTACACCTTC. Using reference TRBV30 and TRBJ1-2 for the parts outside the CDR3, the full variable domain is SQTIHQWPATLVQPVGSPLSLECTVEGTSNPNLYWYRQAAGRGLQLLFYSVGIGQISSEVPQNLSASRPQDRQFILSSKKLLLSDSGFYLCAWRRAGYTFGSGTRLTVV.

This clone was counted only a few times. Here the CDR3 reads CAAGQGSYNEQFF. CDR3 bases: TGTGCCGCGGGACAGGGTTCCTACAATGAGCAGTTCTTC. This chain links TRBV6-5 with TRBJ2-1; 9 bases align to TRBD1. The CDR3 spans 13 residues. Trimming cost V 11 bases and J 1 base; bases outside gene matches: 3. Germline V gene data show CDR1 as MNHEY and CDR2 as SVGAGI.

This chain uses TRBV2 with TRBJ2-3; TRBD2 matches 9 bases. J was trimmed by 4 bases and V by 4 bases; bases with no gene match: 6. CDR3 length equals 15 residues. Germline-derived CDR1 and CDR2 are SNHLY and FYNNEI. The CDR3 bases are TGTGCCAGCAGTGTGGCGGGAGGGGGCGCAGATACGCAGTATTTT. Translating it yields CASSVAGGGADTQYF.

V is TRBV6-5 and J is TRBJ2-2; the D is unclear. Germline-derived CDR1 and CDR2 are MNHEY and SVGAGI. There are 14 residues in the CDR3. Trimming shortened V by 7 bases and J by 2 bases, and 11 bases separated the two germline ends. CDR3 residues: CASKARFNTGELFF. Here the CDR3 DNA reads TGTGCCAGCAAGGCTAGGTTCAACACCGGGGAGCTGTTTTTT.

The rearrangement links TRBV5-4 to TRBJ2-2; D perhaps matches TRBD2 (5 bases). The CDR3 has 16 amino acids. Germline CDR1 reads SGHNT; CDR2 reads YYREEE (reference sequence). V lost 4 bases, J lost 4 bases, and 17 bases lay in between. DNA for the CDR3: TGTGCCAGCAGCGGCCCCCTCGGGGTGGTCACCGGGGAGCTGTTTTTT. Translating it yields CASSGPLGVVTGELFF.

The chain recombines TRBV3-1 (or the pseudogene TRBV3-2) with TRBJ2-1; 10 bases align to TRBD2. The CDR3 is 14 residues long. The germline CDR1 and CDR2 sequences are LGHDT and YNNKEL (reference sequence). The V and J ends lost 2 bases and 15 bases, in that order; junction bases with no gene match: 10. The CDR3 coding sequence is TGTGCCAGCAGCCAACCCGGTATAGCGGGAGGTCGGTTCTTC. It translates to CASSQPGIAGGRFF.

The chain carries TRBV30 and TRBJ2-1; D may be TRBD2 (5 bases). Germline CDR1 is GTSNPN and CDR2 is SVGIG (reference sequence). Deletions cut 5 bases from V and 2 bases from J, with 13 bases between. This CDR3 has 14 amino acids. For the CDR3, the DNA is TGTGCCTGGCCCGTAGCGAAGACCTACAATGAGCAGTTCTTC. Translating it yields CAWPVAKTYNEQFF.

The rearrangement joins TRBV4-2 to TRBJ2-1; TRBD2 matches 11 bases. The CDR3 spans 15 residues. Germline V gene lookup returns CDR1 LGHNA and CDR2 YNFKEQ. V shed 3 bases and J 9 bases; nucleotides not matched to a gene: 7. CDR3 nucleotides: TGTGCCAGCAGCCAGCTAATAGGGACTAGCGGTGAGCAGTTCTTC. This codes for CASSQLIGTSGEQFF.

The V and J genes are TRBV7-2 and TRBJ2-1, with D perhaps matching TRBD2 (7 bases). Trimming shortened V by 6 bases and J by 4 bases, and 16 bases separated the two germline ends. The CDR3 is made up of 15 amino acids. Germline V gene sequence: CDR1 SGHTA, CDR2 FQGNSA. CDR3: CASRGGQGRYNEQFF. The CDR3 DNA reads TGTGCCAGCAGGGGGGGGCAGGGTAGGTACAATGAGCAGTTCTTC.

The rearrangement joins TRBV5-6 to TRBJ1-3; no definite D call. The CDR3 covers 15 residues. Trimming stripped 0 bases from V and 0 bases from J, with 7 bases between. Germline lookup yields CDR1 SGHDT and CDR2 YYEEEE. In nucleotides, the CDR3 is TGTGCCAGCAGCTTGGGGGCGTCCTCTGGAAACACCATATATTTT. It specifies CASSLGASSGNTIYF.

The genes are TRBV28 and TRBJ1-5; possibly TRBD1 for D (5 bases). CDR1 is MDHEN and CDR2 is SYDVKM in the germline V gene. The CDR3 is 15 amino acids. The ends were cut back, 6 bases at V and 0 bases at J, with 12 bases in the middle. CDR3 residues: CASSKQVYSNQPQHF. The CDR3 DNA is TGTGCCAGCAGCAAACAGGTTTATAGCAATCAGCCCCAGCATTTT.

CDR3 region: CASSLDGGTGQFF. The CDR3 DNA follows: TGTGCCAGCAGCTTAGATGGCGGGACCGGGCAGTTCTTC. This chain connects TRBV7-9 to TRBJ2-1; D possibly corresponds to TRBD2 (6 bases). Per germline, CDR1 SEHNR and CDR2 FQNEAQ (reference sequence). V was shortened by 1 base and J by 12 bases, with 13 bases between the two germline ends. The CDR3 is 13 residues long.